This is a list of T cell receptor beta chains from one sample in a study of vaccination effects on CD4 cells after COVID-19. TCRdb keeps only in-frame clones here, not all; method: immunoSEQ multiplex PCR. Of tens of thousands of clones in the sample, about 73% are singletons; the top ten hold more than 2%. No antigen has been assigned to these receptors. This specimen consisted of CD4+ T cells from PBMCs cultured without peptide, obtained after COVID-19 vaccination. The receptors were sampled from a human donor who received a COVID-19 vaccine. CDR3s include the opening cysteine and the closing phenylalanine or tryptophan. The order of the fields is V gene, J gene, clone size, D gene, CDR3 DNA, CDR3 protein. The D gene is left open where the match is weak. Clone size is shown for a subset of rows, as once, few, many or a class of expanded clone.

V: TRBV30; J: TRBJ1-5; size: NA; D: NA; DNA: TGTGCCTGGAGCCAGGGTTATAGTCAGCCCCAGCATTTT; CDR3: CAWSQGYSQPQHF
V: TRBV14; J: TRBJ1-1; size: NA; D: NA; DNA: TGTGCCAGCAGCCCGGGACGGTTGAACACTGAAGCTTTCTTT; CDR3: CASSPGRLNTEAFF
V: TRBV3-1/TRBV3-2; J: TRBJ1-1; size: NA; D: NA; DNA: TGTGCCAGCAGCCAAGCCGTTAGAGGGACTGAAGCTTTCTTT; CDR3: CASSQAVRGTEAFF
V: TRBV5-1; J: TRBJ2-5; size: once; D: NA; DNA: TGCGCCAGCAGCTTGGCGGGGACGTACCAAGAGACCCAGTACTTC; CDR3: CASSLAGTYQETQYF
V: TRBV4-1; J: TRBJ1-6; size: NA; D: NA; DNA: TGCGCCAGCAGCCCCGCGGGCAGTTCACCCCTCCACTTT; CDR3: CASSPAGSSPLHF
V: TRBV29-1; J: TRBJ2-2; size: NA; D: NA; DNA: TGCAGCGTTGCTGGGGGGGCAATGAACACCGGGGAGCTGTTTTTT; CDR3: CSVAGGAMNTGELFF
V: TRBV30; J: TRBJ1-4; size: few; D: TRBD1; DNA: TGTGCCTGGAGTCCCCCCGGGACAGGGGGCGGAAAACTGTTTTTT; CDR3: CAWSPPGTGGGKLFF
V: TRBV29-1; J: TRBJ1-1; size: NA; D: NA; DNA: TGCAGCGTCCGTGGGGGGTTCGACACTGAAGCTTTCTTT; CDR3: CSVRGGFDTEAFF
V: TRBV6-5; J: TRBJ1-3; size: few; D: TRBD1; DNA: TGTGCCAGCAGTTCCTCGACAGGGTCTGGAAACACCATATATTTT; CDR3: CASSSSTGSGNTIYF
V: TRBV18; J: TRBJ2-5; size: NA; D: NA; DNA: TGTGCCAGCTCACTACCGCCTCCGCAGACCCAGTACTTC; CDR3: CASSLPPPQTQYF
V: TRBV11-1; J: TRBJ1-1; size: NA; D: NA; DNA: TGTGCCAGCAGCTTTACAGGGTACACTGAAGCTTTCTTT; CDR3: CASSFTGYTEAFF
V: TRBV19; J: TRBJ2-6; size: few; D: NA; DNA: TGTGCCAGTAGCGGGTCCTCTGGGGCCAACGTCCTGACTTTC; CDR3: CASSGSSGANVLTF
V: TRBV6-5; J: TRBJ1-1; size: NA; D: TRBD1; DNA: TGTGCCAGCAGTTCCTGGGGCAGGGGGCTGAGCACTGAAGCTTTCTTT; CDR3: CASSSWGRGLSTEAFF
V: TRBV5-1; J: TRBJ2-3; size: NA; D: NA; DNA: TGCGCCAGCAGCATGCAGGGGAGTTGGACAGATACGCAGTATTTT; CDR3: CASSMQGSWTDTQYF
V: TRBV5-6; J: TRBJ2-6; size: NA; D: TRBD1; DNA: TGTGCCACCGGACAGGGTCCCTCTGGGGCCAACGTCCTGACTTTC; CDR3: CATGQGPSGANVLTF
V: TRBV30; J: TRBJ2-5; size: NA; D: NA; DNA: TGTGCCTGGAGTTTAACACCGAACCAAGAGACCCAGTACTTC; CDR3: CAWSLTPNQETQYF
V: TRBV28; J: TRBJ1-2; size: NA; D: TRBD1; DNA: TGTGCCAGCAGTCTAGGGACAGGGGGCGGAAAAAACTATGGCTACACCTTC; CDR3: CASSLGTGGGKNYGYTF
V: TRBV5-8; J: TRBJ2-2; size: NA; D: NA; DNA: TGTGCCAGCAGCTTGTTCCCATTAGCGTACCGGAACACCGGGGAGCTGTTTTTT; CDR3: CASSLFPLAYRNTGELFF
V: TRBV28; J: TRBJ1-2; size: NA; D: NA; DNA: TGTGCCATCCAGTTTCGCGGGGGCCAAGGCTACACCTTC; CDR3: CAIQFRGGQGYTF
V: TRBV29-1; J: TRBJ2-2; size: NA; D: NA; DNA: TGCAGCACAACAACGGGCGGGGAGCTGTTTTTT; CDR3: CSTTTGGELFF
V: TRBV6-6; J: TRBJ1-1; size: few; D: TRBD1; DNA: TGTGCCATTAGAGACAGGGTGATGAACACTGAAGCTTTCTTT; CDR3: CAIRDRVMNTEAFF
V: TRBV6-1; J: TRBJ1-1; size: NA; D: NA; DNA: TGTGCCAGCAGTGACAGGTGGAACACTGAAGCTTTCTTT; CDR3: CASSDRWNTEAFF
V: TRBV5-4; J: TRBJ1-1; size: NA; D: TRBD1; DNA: TGTGCCAGCAGCAGAGCGACAGGGGTTGGGACTGAAGCTTTCTTT; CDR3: CASSRATGVGTEAFF
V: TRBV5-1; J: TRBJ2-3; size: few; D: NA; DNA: TGCGCCAGCAGCCGACCTCAGCGGGATACGCAGTATTTT; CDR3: CASSRPQRDTQYF
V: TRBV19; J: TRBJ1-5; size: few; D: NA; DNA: TGTGCCAGCGGACGGCCTCGGCAACATTTT; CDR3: CASGRPRQHF
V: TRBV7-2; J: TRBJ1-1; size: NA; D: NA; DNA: TGTGCCAGCAGCATGAAGTTGAACACTGAAGCTTTCTTT; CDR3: CASSMKLNTEAFF
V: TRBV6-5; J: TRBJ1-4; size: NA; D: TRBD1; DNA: TGTGCCAGCAGTTACCGACAGGGTGTAGATGAAAAACTGTTTTTT; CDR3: CASSYRQGVDEKLFF
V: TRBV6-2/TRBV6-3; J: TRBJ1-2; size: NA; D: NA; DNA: TGTGCCAGCAGCTATGGGACTAACTATGGCTACACCTTC; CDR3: CASSYGTNYGYTF
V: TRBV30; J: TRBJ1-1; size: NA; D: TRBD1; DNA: TGTGCCTGGAGTGGGGACAGGGGGTCGGGCACTGAAGCTTTCTTT; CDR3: CAWSGDRGSGTEAFF
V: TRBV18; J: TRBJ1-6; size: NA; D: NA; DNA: TGTGCCAGCTCACGGACGCCCAATAGCTCCTATAATTCACCCCTCCACTTT; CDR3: CASSRTPNSSYNSPLHF
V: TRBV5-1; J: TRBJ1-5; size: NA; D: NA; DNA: TGCGCCAGCAGCTTGTCCAACAGGGAGGAACAGCCCCAGCATTTT; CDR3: CASSLSNREEQPQHF
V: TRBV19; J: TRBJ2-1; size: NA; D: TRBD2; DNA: TGTGCCAGTAGTGCCGGACTAGACGGGGGAGAGCAGTTCTTC; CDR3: CASSAGLDGGEQFF
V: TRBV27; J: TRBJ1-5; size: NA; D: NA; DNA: TGTGCCACACGCAGGGTGGTTGATGGCAATCAGCCCCAGCATTTT; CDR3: CATRRVVDGNQPQHF
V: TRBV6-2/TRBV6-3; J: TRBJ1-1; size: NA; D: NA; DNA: TGTGCCAGCAGTTACAAGAGGGACGCTGAAGCTTTCTTT; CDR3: CASSYKRDAEAFF
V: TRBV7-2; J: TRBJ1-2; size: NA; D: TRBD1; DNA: TGTGCCAGCAGCCTCCGGACAGGGGGCCCCGCCTATGGCTACACCTTC; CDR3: CASSLRTGGPAYGYTF
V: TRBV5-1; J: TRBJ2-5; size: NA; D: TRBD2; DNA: TGCGCCAGCAGCTTCCGTTCGGGGGGCCAAGAGACCCAGTACTTC; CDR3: CASSFRSGGQETQYF
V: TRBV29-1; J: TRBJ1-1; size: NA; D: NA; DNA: TGCAGCGCGGAGCGGTCACCGAACACTGAAGCTTTCTTT; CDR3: CSAERSPNTEAFF
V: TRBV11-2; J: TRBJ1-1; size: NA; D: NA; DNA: TGTGCCAGCAGTAACAACCGCCGGACGGCTTTCTTT; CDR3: CASSNNRRTAFF
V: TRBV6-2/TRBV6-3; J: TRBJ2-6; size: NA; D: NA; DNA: TGTGCCAGCAGTTGGGAAACGGGGTTTGGGGCCAACGTCCTGACTTTC; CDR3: CASSWETGFGANVLTF
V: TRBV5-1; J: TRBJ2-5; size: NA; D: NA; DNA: TGCGCCAGCAGCAGCCCGGACGGCCAAGAGACCCAGTACTTC; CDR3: CASSSPDGQETQYF
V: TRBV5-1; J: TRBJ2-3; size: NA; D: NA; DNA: TGCGCCAGCAGCACGTCCTCGATGTCGTCAGGGCGAACAGATACGCAGTATTTT; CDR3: CASSTSSMSSGRTDTQYF
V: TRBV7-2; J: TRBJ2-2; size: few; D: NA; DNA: TGTGCCAGCAGCCGGAGCCCCGGGGAGCTGTTTTTT; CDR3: CASSRSPGELFF
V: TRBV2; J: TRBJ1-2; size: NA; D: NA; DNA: TGTGCCAGCAGTGCTGAGTCGAGCGGCTCCTATGGCTACACCTTC; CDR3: CASSAESSGSYGYTF
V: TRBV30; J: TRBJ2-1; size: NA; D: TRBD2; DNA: TGTGCCTGGAGTGTACGGGTGGGGACTAGCTTATACAATGAGCAGTTCTTC; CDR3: CAWSVRVGTSLYNEQFF
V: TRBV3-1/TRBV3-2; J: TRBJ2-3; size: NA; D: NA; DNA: TGTGCCAGCAGCCAAGCGTCGGGACTCCCTAGCACAGATACGCAGTATTTT; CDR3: CASSQASGLPSTDTQYF
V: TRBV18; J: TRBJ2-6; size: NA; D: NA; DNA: TGTGCCAGCTCACCCGCGGGCTCTGGGGCCAACGTCCTGACTTTC; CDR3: CASSPAGSGANVLTF
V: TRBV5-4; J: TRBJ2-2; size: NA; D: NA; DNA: TGTGCCAGCAGCTTGGCCGGTCGAAACACCGGGGAGCTGTTTTTT; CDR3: CASSLAGRNTGELFF
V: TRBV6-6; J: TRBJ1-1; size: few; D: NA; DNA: TGTGCCAGCAGTCCCGGACAGAACACTGAAGCTTTCTTT; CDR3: CASSPGQNTEAFF
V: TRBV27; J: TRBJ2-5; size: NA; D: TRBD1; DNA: TGTGCCAGCATGAGACAGGGGGCGAGTGTGGAGACCCAGTACTTC; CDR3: CASMRQGASVETQYF
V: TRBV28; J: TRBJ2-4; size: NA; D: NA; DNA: TGTGCCAGCAGTCCGCAACGTTGGGACCTAGCCAAAAACATTCAGTACTTC; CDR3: CASSPQRWDLAKNIQYF
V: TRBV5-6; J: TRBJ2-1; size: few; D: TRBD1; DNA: TGTGCCAGCAGACCGTTCGACAGGGGACATGAGCAGTTCTTC; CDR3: CASRPFDRGHEQFF
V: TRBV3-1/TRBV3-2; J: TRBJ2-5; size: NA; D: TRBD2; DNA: TGTGCCAGCAGCTTTAGCGGGGGATTAGAGACCCAGTACTTC; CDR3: CASSFSGGLETQYF
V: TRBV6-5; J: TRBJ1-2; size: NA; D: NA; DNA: TGTGCCAGCAGTTACCTTTCTAACTATGGCTACACCTTC; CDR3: CASSYLSNYGYTF
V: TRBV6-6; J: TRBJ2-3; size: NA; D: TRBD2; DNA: TGTGCCAGCAGTCCGACTAGCGGGGGGGCCCACATTAGCACAGATACGCAGTATTTT; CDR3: CASSPTSGGAHISTDTQYF
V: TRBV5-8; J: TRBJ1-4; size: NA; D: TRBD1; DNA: TGTGCCAGCAGATACCAGACAGGGACTAATGAAAAACTGTTTTTT; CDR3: CASRYQTGTNEKLFF
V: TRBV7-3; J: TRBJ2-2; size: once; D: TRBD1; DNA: TGTGCCAGCAGCTGGGACAGAAACACCGGGGAGCTGTTTTTT; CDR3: CASSWDRNTGELFF
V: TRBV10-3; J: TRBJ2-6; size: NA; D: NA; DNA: TGTGCCATCAGAGAGGGAACAGGGCCTGGGGCCAACGTCCTGACTTTC; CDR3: CAIREGTGPGANVLTF
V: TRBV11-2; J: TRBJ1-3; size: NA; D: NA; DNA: TGTGCCAGCAGCTTAGTCCGCTCTGGAAACACCATATATTTT; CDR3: CASSLVRSGNTIYF
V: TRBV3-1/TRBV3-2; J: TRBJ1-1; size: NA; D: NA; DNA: TGTGCCAGCAGCCGATCAATTATACAGACTGAAGCTTTCTTT; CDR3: CASSRSIIQTEAFF
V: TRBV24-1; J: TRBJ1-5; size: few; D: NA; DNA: TGTGCCACCAGTGATTTCTCTAACAGGGTTAGCAATCAGCCCCAGCATTTT; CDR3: CATSDFSNRVSNQPQHF